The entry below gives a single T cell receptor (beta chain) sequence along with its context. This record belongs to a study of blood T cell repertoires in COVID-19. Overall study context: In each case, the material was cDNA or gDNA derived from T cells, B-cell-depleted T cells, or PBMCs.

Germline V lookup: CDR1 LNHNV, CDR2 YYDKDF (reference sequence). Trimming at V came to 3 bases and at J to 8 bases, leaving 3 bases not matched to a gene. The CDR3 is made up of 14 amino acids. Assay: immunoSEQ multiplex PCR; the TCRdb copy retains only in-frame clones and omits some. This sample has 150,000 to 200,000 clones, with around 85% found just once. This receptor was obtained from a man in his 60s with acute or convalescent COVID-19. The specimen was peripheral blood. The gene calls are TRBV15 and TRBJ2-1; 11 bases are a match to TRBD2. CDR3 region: CATSRGLAVDEQFF. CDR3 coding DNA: TGTGCCACCAGCAGGGGACTAGCGGTCGATGAGCAGTTCTTC. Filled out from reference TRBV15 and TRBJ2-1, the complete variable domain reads DAMVIQNPRYQVTQFGKPVTLSCSQTLNHNVMYWYQQKSSQAPKLLFHYYDKDFNNEADTPDNFQSRRPNTSFCFLDIRSPGLGDTAMYLCATSRGLAVDEQFFGPGTRLTVL.